These 18 T cell receptor beta chains were all obtained from the same sample, sequenced in a study of cytomegalovirus exposure and HLA in healthy donors (dated by TCRdb to 2016 to 2017). The library was made by the immunoSEQ multiplex PCR assay. For the multiplex PCR, a mixture combining 60 forward primers for TCR Vbeta segments and 13 reverse primers for TCR Jbeta segments was used. In TCRdb, the immuneACCESS table is reduced to in-frame sequences with V and J assigned. These tables do not hold every clone; where another copy was compared, an unresolved V gene accounts for under half, and the others remain unexplained. This sample has approximately 160,000 clones in its table, and over 75% of those were observed once. Of the sample, 1% falls within the top ten clones. Specimen: PBMCs. The receptors here all came from a woman in her fifties or sixties in good health and CMV-seropositive.

This clone was seen only once. The chain combines TRBV11-2 with TRBJ2-1, with D possibly matching TRBD2 (6 bases). Germline V gene sequence: CDR1 SGHAT, CDR2 FQNNGV. The ends were cut back, 6 bases at V and 4 bases at J, with 16 bases in the middle. This CDR3 has 15 residues. CDR3 sequence reads: CASSSVGTSYNEQFF. CDR3 nucleotide sequence: TGTGCCAGCAGTTCCGTCGGGACTTCTTACAATGAGCAGTTCTTC.

The chain joins TRBV9 to TRBJ1-1, with 9 bases that match TRBD1. V was pared by 0 bases and J by 2 bases, with 2 bases of the junction left unmatched. CDR1 is SGDLS, CDR2 YYNGEE, per germline. CDR3 length: 15 residues. CDR3 in amino acids: CASSVDRGRNTEAFF. The CDR3 coding sequence is TGTGCCAGCAGCGTAGACAGGGGGCGAAACACTGAAGCTTTCTTT. Looking up the rest from reference TRBV9 and TRBJ1-1 gives the full variable domain: DSGVTQTPKHLITATGQRVTLRCSPRSGDLSVYWYQQSLDQGLQFLIQYYNGEERAKGNILERFSAQQFPDLHSELNLSSLELGDSALYFCASSVDRGRNTEAFFGQGTRLTVV.

The rearrangement uses TRBV10-3 and TRBJ1-1; D remains ambiguous. Germline V gene lookup returns CDR1 ENHRY and CDR2 SYGVKD. This CDR3 contains 15 residues. V lost 3 bases, J lost 4 bases, and 15 bases lay in between. CDR3 DNA: TGTGCCATCAGTGACAGTCTCGGGGTAGTCACTGAAGCTTTCTTT. Translation gives CAISDSLGVVTEAFF.

The table lists this clone with a count of one. The chain carries TRBV28 and TRBJ2-2; 9 nucleotides line up with TRBD1. CDR3 length: 16 amino acids. The V segment lost 7 bases and the J segment 1 base; nucleotides outside the gene matches: 7. In germline, CDR1 is MDHEN, CDR2 SYDVKM. CDR3 in amino acids: CASTPPGQGNTGELFF. DNA for the CDR3: TGTGCCAGCACCCCACCGGGACAGGGGAACACCGGGGAGCTGTTTTTT.

This chain uses TRBV28 with TRBJ1-2; D unresolved. The CDR3 is 12 residues long. Germline lookup yields CDR1 MDHEN and CDR2 SYDVKM. The V and J ends lost 4 bases and 5 bases respectively, with 8 bases between them. This chain's CDR3 is CASSYSEYGYTF. The DNA for the CDR3 is TGTGCCAGCAGTTATTCGGAGTATGGCTACACCTTC.

This clone appeared a few times. The chain links TRBV5-1 to TRBJ2-5; a possible D gene is TRBD2 (7 bases). V gave up 4 bases and J gave up 4 bases, with 14 bases separating them. The CDR3 length is 14 residues. The germline V gene encodes CDR1 SGHRS and CDR2 YFSETQ. The CDR3 loop is CASSRGGGRETQYF. CDR3 nucleotides: TGCGCCAGCAGCCGAGGGGGGGGCCGAGAGACCCAGTACTTC.

This sequence joins TRBV7-2 and TRBJ2-3, with 7 positions matching TRBD2. J was trimmed by 1 base and V by 6 bases; bases with no gene match: 4. The CDR3 spans 14 residues. CDR1 SGHTA and CDR2 FQGNSA come from the germline V gene. The CDR3, as DNA: TGTGCCAGCAGTGTGGGACTACGCACAGATACGCAGTATTTT. Its translation is CASSVGLRTDTQYF.

The chain employs TRBV5-4 and TRBJ1-3; weak D call: TRBD1 (6 bases). Trimming removed 0 bases from V and 1 base from J, with 14 bases in between. CDR3 length: 17 residues. Looked up from germline, CDR1 is SGHNT and CDR2 is YYREEE (reference sequence). CDR3 protein: CASSLGGQGPSGNTIYF. The DNA for the CDR3 is TGTGCCAGCAGCTTGGGGGGGCAGGGGCCATCTGGAAACACCATATATTTT.

The chain joins TRBV13 to TRBJ1-1; 7 nucleotides agree with TRBD1. The trim removed 4 bases at V and 4 bases at J, leaving 12 bases unmatched. In germline, CDR1 is PRHDT, CDR2 FYEKMQ (reference sequence). The CDR3 has 16 amino acids. The CDR3 protein is CASSYRGWVLPTEAFF. The CDR3 nucleotides read TGTGCCAGCAGCTACAGGGGTTGGGTCTTACCCACTGAAGCTTTCTTT.

In its sample, this clone was seen once. The CDR3 DNA sequence: TGTGCCAGCAGCTTAGCACAGGGGGGTCAGCCCCAGCATTTT. The encoded protein is CASSLAQGGQPQHF. The J gene is TRBJ1-5, the V gene TRBV7-2; 8 bases line up with TRBD1. Germline trimming cut 0 bases from V and 6 bases from J; bases unmatched to any gene: 1. The CDR3 runs to 14 residues. Germline loops: CDR1 SGHTA, CDR2 FQGNSA.

This clone was seen once. J is TRBJ2-1 and V is TRBV28; perhaps TRBD2 as D (6 bases). The CDR3 is 11 residues long. Germline CDR1 and CDR2: MDHEN and SYDVKM. V gave up 6 bases and J gave up 13 bases, with 13 bases separating them. The CDR3 DNA sequence: TGTGCCAGCAGAGTGGGGGGTACCCAGTTCTTC. Encoded protein: CASRVGGTQFF.

The chain employs TRBV10-3 and TRBJ1-6, with TRBD1 identical over 7 bases. This CDR3 is built from 15 residues. Germline CDR1 reads ENHRY; CDR2 reads SYGVKD. Trimming at V came to 7 bases and at J to 7 bases, leaving 10 bases not matched to a gene. The CDR3 DNA is TGTGCCATCAAATCGGGACAGTCGGAGAATTCACCCCTCCACTTT. Translating gives CAIKSGQSENSPLHF.

The chain couples TRBV7-8 to TRBJ2-4; 8 positions match TRBD2. The CDR3 sequence is 14 residues long. Germline trimming cut 3 bases from V and 10 bases from J; bases unmatched to any gene: 8. CDR1 and CDR2 from the germline V gene are SGHVS and FQNEAQ. CDR3 DNA sequence: TGTGCCAGCAGCTTCCCCGGACTAGCTGGGATTCAGTACTTC. Its translation: CASSFPGLAGIQYF.

The rearrangement links TRBV5-1 to TRBJ2-3, with TRBD2 identical over 15 bases. Per germline, CDR1 SGHRS and CDR2 YFSETQ. The CDR3 sequence is 20 residues long. V lost 0 bases, J lost 2 bases, and 10 bases stayed unmatched. The CDR3 nucleotides read TGCGCCAGCAGCTTGGTGCCGGGACTAGCGGGGGGCGGATCCACAGATACGCAGTATTTT. Translating gives CASSLVPGLAGGGSTDTQYF. Using reference TRBV5-1 and TRBJ2-3 for the parts outside the CDR3, the full variable domain is KAGVTQTPRYLIKTRGQQVTLSCSPISGHRSVSWYQQTPGQGLQFLFEYFSETQRNKGNFPGRFSGRQFSNSRSEMNVSTLELGDSALYLCASSLVPGLAGGGSTDTQYFGPGTRLTVL.

The gene calls are TRBV14 and TRBJ2-7, with 9 bases that match TRBD2. Trimming took 8 bases from V and 7 from J; bases not matched to a gene: 9. The CDR3 has 13 amino acids. Germline V gives CDR1 SGHDN, CDR2 FVKESK. The CDR3 nucleotides are TGTGCCAGCCGACTAGCGGTCGAGAGGGAGCAGTACTTC. This gives the protein CASRLAVEREQYF.

This clone came up a few times. The chain is built from TRBV5-5 and TRBJ2-2; perhaps TRBD1 as D (5 bases). The V end lost 1 base, the J end lost 4 bases, and 14 bases lay between the germline ends. This CDR3 comprises 16 residues. The germline CDR1 and CDR2 sequences are SGHKS and YYEKEE (reference sequence). CDR3 sequence reads: CASSLIETVSTGELFF. The CDR3 DNA follows: TGTGCCAGCAGCTTGATCGAGACAGTGTCCACCGGGGAGCTGTTTTTT.

This clone was seen a single time. J is TRBJ2-7 and V is TRBV7-2; TRBD1 agrees at 7 bases. This CDR3 has 13 residues. V shed 4 bases, J shed 12 bases, and the junction held 12 bases outside the gene matches. The V gene's germline CDR1 is SGHTA and CDR2 FQGNSA. The CDR3 DNA reads as TGTGCCAGCAGCTGGGGACAGTTCGGGCACTTGTACTTC. Residues: CASSWGQFGHLYF.

This chain connects TRBV2 to TRBJ1-5; a possible D gene is TRBD1 (6 bases). The CDR3 runs 15 residues. CDR1 and CDR2 (germline): SNHLY, FYNNEI. The ends were cut back, 5 bases at V and 4 bases at J, with 15 bases in the middle. CDR3 in DNA: TGTGCCAGCAGTCAAATCCGGACAGTTAATCAGCCCCAGCATTTT. Its protein product is CASSQIRTVNQPQHF.